This TCR beta chain was retrieved from a study of low-dose radiotherapy and immunotherapy resistance in tumors. The wider study: Treatment of Cohort 1 consisted of 0.5 Gy per fraction every 2 weeks, adding up to 6.5 Gy. Cohort 2, a group dosed every two weeks at 1 Gy per fraction, received 13 Gy in total over 26 weeks. On an every-two-weeks schedule, patients received intravenous nivolumab 240 mg, along with ipilimumab 1 mg/kg every six weeks. Patients' oral aspirin dose was 300 mg daily across four cycles from cycle 1 day 1.

This clonotype was counted between two and nine times. Gene-specific TRAV and TRBV primers were used for first-strand cDNA, covering alpha and beta chains. TCRs were put through approximately 20 PCR cycles of amplification with Phusion. A constant-region primer and the V-primer adapter served as the primer pair. TCRdb called the reads again in MiXCR, with one record for every CDR3 protein. The table lists roughly 6,000 distinct CDR3 sequences, under 75% of them singletons. The clonotype was recovered from a human donor with advanced metastatic prostate, ovarian, gallbladder or colorectal cancer (not recorded which). This table probably holds off-target reads from a library built for another chain.

CDR3 loop: CASSDTGGNTEAFF. The CDR3 nucleotides read TGTGCCAGCAGCGACACGGGGGGGAACACTGAAGCTTTCTTT. The V gene is TRBV12-3 or TRBV12-4, the J gene TRBJ1-1; possible D gene TRBD1, 5 bases. The ends were cut back, 6 bases at V and 1 base at J, with 12 bases in the middle. This CDR3 comprises 14 residues.